This T cell receptor beta chain is drawn from a study of blood T cell repertoires in COVID-19. Study-wide context: Samples taken during acute and convalescent COVID-19 were collected in the United States, Italy and Spain. The cDNA or gDNA used as material had been derived from T cells, B-cell-depleted T cells, or PBMCs.

Original processing notes: The authors estimated nucleated cell counts from reference gene primer amplification. TCRdb's copy holds only in-frame clones and misses some; the assay was immunoSEQ multiplex PCR. V and J calls plus clone size are reproduced from that table; the DNA served to infer D and trimming. The table includes about 58,000 clones, more than 85% detected once. Material for sequencing was peripheral blood. This clonotype was obtained from a human donor with active COVID-19. The donor label of this sample is uncertain.

This CDR3 is CASSLLLAGVGDEQFF. CDR3 sequence (DNA): TGTGCCAGCTCACTCTTGCTAGCGGGAGTTGGGGATGAGCAGTTCTTC. The chain carries TRBV18 and TRBJ2-1; 10 bases map to TRBD2. CDR1 and CDR2 (germline): KGHSH, LQKENI. Trimming removed 4 bases from V and 8 bases from J; junction bases left unmatched: 11. This CDR3 is built from 16 residues.